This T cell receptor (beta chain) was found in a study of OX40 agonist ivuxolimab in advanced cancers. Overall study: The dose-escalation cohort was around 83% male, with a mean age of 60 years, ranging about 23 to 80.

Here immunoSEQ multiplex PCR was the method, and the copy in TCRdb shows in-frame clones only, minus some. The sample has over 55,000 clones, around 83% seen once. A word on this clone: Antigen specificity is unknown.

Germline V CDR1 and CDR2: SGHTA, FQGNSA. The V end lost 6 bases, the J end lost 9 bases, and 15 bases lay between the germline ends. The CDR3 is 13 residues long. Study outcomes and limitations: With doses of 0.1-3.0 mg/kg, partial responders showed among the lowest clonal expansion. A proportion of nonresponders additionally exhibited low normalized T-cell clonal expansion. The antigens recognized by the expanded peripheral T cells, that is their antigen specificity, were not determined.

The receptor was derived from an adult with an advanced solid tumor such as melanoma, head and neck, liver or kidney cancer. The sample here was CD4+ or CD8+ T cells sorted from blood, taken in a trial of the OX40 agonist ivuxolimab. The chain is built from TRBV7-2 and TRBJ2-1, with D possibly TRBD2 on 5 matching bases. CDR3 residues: CASRTESEGEQFF. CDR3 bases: TGTGCCAGCAGGACCGAGTCCGAGGGTGAGCAGTTCTTC.